This TCR beta chain derives from a study of T cell repertoires in cytomegalovirus infection. Germline-derived CDR1 and CDR2 are DFQATT and SNEGSKA (reference sequence). The V end was cut by 1 base, the J end by 2 bases, with 8 bases between. This CDR3 is 13 amino acids long. TCRdb redid the calling of the reads with MiXCR, one entry per CDR3 protein. The sample has about 300,000 distinct CDR3 sequences, about 8.8% seen once; the top ten hold less than 3%. The sequencing input was PBMCs. The chain employs TRBV20-1 and TRBJ1-1; no firm D call. This clonotype was sampled from a human donor in good health (CMV status not recorded). Some clones in this sample may be carry-over from other donors' samples. CDR3 residues: CSARVVRNTEAFF. The CDR3 DNA follows: TGCAGTGCTAGAGTAGTCAGAAACACTGAAGCTTTCTTT.